This TCR beta chain was observed in a study of blood T cells in healthy people across ages. The CDR3 runs to 14 residues. Germline CDR1 and CDR2: SGDLS and YYNGEE. V was shortened by 0 bases and J by 5 bases, with 9 bases between the two germline ends. The study's findings and limits: Significant beta diversity loss was already apparent by age approximately 37, declining roughly linearly.

Turning to this clonotype: Its antigen is unknown.

A minimum of 7 million PBMCs was isolated per sample. The authors ran a second PCR of 7 to 11 cycles using a sample-barcoded 5' primer and a J-beta primer mix. TCRdb re-derived calls from the 5' RACE reads in MiXCR, one entry per CDR3 protein. The sample lists roughly 1,800,000 distinct CDR3 sequences, around 50% occurring once. The rearrangement joins TRBV9 to TRBJ2-1; D is perhaps TRBD1 or TRBD2 (5 bases each). Material: blood. The clonotype comes from a woman in her 40s in good health. CDR3 protein: CASSVGGNHNEQFF. The CDR3 DNA is TGTGCCAGCAGCGTAGGGGGGAATCACAATGAGCAGTTCTTC.